This T cell receptor (beta chain) is drawn from a study of T cells in Graves' hyperthyroidism and ophthalmopathy. Study-wide findings and caveats: It was a median approximately 7.1 months before onset that the model predicted ophthalmopathy.

Trimming stripped 5 bases from V and 4 bases from J, with 10 bases between. CDR1 and CDR2 from the germline V gene are KGHDR and SFDVKD. The CDR3 spans 14 residues. From RNA transcripts, TCR beta CDR3 regions were amplified. The HTBI primer set was used in a first-round RT-PCR of the TCR CDR3. TCRdb itself ran the multiplex PCR reads through MiXCR, one entry per CDR3 protein. The table shows hundreds of thousands of distinct CDR3 sequences, with approximately 13% occurring only once. There are a few counts of this clonotype. What it recognizes is unknown. It was uncontrolled infection, other autoimmune disease, pregnancy or lactation that excluded patients.

The sequence was obtained from a woman in her twenties or thirties with Graves' hyperthyroidism. Sequencing input: blood. The chain employs TRBV24-1 and TRBJ2-2; D is unclear. This chain's CDR3 is CATSVTAPTGELFF. CDR3 coding DNA: TGTGCCACCAGTGTTACAGCTCCCACCGGGGAGCTGTTTTTT.